Sequencing of this TCR beta chain was carried out in a study of T cell responses to AZD1222 COVID-19 vaccine. Study details: Second-dose schedules of about 4 or about 12 weeks were combined. The study, taken as a whole, reports: Only a handful of people who got AZD1222 tested seropositive at baseline. Spike regions recognized by vaccine-associated CD4 TCRs spanned the protein, led by 160-218 and 743-854. Clonal diversity may have been underestimated in mostly white British donors.

As for this clone: What it recognizes is unknown.

Produced via immunoSEQ multiplex PCR; TCRdb's table is partial and in-frame only. The data show about 140,000 clones, around nine tenths seen once. The CDR3 is made up of 15 amino acids. With V trimmed by 5 bases and J by 4 bases, 9 bases remained unmatched. Germline loops: CDR1 MNHEY, CDR2 SMNVEV (reference sequence). The starting material was peripheral blood, obtained on day 0 of AZD1222 vaccination. The source is an adult in good health. The chain couples TRBV27 to TRBJ1-1; 8 bases agree with TRBD1. The CDR3: CASSHPGQGFTEAFF. DNA of the CDR3: TGTGCCAGCAGTCACCCCGGACAGGGATTCACTGAAGCTTTCTTT.